The source of this T cell receptor (beta chain) is a study of identical twins. Study-wide results and limits: Twin pairs' shared out-of-frame alpha sequences were enriched in low generation probability.

To note about this clonotype: Its antigen is currently unknown.

TCRdb passed the 5' RACE reads through MiXCR, listing each CDR3 protein once. In the table there are 650,000 to 750,000 distinct CDR3 sequences, about 20% of which are singletons. The same data also went into a second study, on T cells expressing NK-cell markers. In that study: The eight sequenced donors comprised seven who were HCMV-seropositive and one who was seronegative.

This clonotype was obtained from a woman younger than 30 in good health. Material for sequencing was PBMCs.

CDR3 sequence (DNA): TGTGCCAGCAGCCCTACCGGGACTAGCGGGAGTTATGAGCAGTTCTTC. Translating gives CASSPTGTSGSYEQFF. This chain uses TRBV7-2 with TRBJ2-1, with 14 nucleotides matching TRBD2. CDR3 length equals 16 residues. Germline trimming cut 5 bases from V and 8 bases from J; bases unmatched to any gene: 8. Looked up from germline, CDR1 is SGHTA and CDR2 is FQGNSA.